Given below is one T cell receptor beta chain in context. In the original workflow: Quantification of nucleated cells was approximated via reference gene primer amplification. TCRdb's table, derived via immunoSEQ multiplex PCR, lists solely in-frame clones and lacks some. V, J and clone size reflect that table, while D and trimming were determined from the DNA. The table lists 150,000 to 200,000 clones, 80% to 90% of them singletons. This record belongs to a study of blood T cell repertoires in COVID-19. Study-level background: From the United States, Italy and Spain came samples of acute and convalescent COVID-19. From T cells, B-cell-depleted T cells, or PBMCs came the material, which was cDNA or gDNA.

The CDR3 has 17 residues. V was trimmed by 5 bases and J by 0 bases, leaving 16 bases between them. Germline loops: CDR1 MRHNA, CDR2 SNTAGT. The material sequenced was peripheral blood. The J gene is TRBJ2-2, the V gene TRBV6-4; no clear D. This receptor was taken from a human donor in a cohort sampled during active COVID-19. The CDR3 region has the DNA TGTGCCAGCAGTTCGTTAGCCGGCCTCTCGAACACCGGGGAGCTGTTTTTT. Residues: CASSSLAGLSNTGELFF.